What follows are 17 T cell receptor beta chains derived from one specimen sequenced in a study of blood T cell repertoires in COVID-19. Here immunoSEQ multiplex PCR was the method, and the copy in TCRdb shows in-frame clones only, minus some. There are fewer than 350,000 clones in the sample; about 86% occur only once, and 2% to 2.5% lies in the top ten. What was sequenced was peripheral blood. The receptors derive from a woman aged 25 to 39 who had recovered from COVID-19.

This clone was recorded once. The chain couples TRBV4-2 to TRBJ2-5, with 9 bases lining up with TRBD2. The CDR3 is made up of 16 amino acids. Germline CDR1 LGHNA, CDR2 YNFKEQ. Trimming cost V 1 base and J 0 bases; bases outside gene matches: 3. CDR3 coding DNA: TGTGCCAGCAGCCAAGCGCTAGCGGGACACCAAGAGACCCAGTACTTC. Its protein product is CASSQALAGHQETQYF.

The chain links TRBV10-2 to TRBJ1-4, with 10 bases lining up with TRBD1. The CDR3 contains 18 residues. CDR1 is WSHSY, CDR2 SAAADI, per germline. V lost 5 bases to trimming and J lost 2 bases; unmatched junction nucleotides: 11. Here the CDR3 reads CASSPVPGQGSTNEKLFF. The CDR3 nucleotides read TGCGCCAGCAGTCCTGTCCCGGGACAGGGGTCGACTAATGAAAAACTGTTTTTT.

The chain employs TRBV3-1 (or the pseudogene TRBV3-2) and TRBJ1-1; TRBD1 might be the D (6 bases). V lost 4 bases and J lost 0, with 9 bases in between. Germline CDR1 and CDR2: LGHDT and YNNKEL (reference sequence). There are 14 residues in the CDR3. DNA of the CDR3: TGTGCCAGCAGCCGGGGGGGCTTGAACACTGAAGCTTTCTTT. Translation gives CASSRGGLNTEAFF.

The J gene is TRBJ2-5, the V gene TRBV5-4; 9 positions match TRBD2. CDR1 and CDR2 (germline): SGHNT, YYREEE (reference sequence). The CDR3 runs 15 residues. The J segment lost 5 bases and the V segment lost 4 bases, leaving 9 bases of the junction unmatched. CDR3 protein: CASSQPRGGGETQYF. The CDR3 nucleotides are TGTGCCAGCAGCCAACCGCGGGGGGGAGGGGAGACCCAGTACTTC. The entire variable domain, with the rest obtained from reference TRBV5-4 and TRBJ2-5, is as follows: ETGVTQSPTHLIKTRGQQVTLRCSSQSGHNTVSWYQQALGQGPQFIFQYYREEENGRGNFPPRFSGLQFPNYSSELNVNALELDDSALYLCASSQPRGGGETQYFGPGTRLLVL.

This clone was recorded only once. The rearrangement uses TRBV6-4 and TRBJ2-1, with 7 positions matching TRBD1. This CDR3 comprises 18 residues. The germline V gene has CDR1 MRHNA and CDR2 SNTAGT. J was trimmed by 2 bases and V by 0 bases; bases with no gene match: 10. DNA of the CDR3: TGTGCCAGCAGTGACTCACAGCCAGGGGGTATCACCTACAATGAGCAGTTCTTC. It yields the protein CASSDSQPGGITYNEQFF.

The genes are TRBV19 and TRBJ1-2, with unresolved D. The CDR3 loop spans 9 amino acids. Trimming shortened V by 6 bases and J by 8 bases, and 4 bases separated the two germline ends. Germline CDR1 and CDR2: LNHDA and SQIVND (reference sequence). The CDR3 here is CASSSGYTF. The CDR3 DNA reads TGTGCCAGTAGCTCCGGCTACACCTTC.

V is TRBV10-3 and J is TRBJ2-6; 10 bases line up with TRBD2. Per germline, CDR1 ENHRY and CDR2 SYGVKD. The CDR3 has 18 residues. V trimming: 3 bases; J trimming: 1 base; junction bases outside the gene matches: 6. This chain's CDR3 is CAISDRLAGKSGANVLTF. CDR3 DNA sequence: TGTGCCATCAGTGATAGACTAGCGGGCAAATCTGGGGCCAACGTCCTGACTTTC.

The chain recombines TRBV4-1 with TRBJ1-1; tentatively, D is TRBD1 (5 bases). The V end was cut by 4 bases, the J end by 6 bases, with 12 bases between. CDR1 and CDR2 (germline): MGHRA, YSYEKL. The CDR3 covers 13 residues. The CDR3 DNA sequence: TGCGCCAGCAGCCGAGCCAGGGAAGCTGAAGCTTTCTTT. Amino acid sequence: CASSRAREAEAFF.

V and J are TRBV11-3 and TRBJ2-2; perhaps TRBD2 as D (5 bases). V lost 0 bases and J 6 bases, leaving 11 bases between the germline ends. There are 15 residues in the CDR3. Germline V gene data show CDR1 as SGHNT and CDR2 as YENEEA. Here the CDR3 reads CASSLDASGAGELFF. The CDR3 DNA follows: TGTGCCAGCAGCTTAGACGCCAGCGGTGCCGGGGAGCTGTTTTTT.

This chain connects TRBV29-1 to TRBJ2-1, with a tentative D call TRBD2 (5 bases). V lost 4 bases to trimming and J lost 9 bases, with 13 bases between them. This CDR3 is built from 12 residues. Germline assignment: CDR1 SQVTM and CDR2 ANQGSEA. The CDR3 DNA is TGCAGCGTTGGACCTACCGAGGGTGAGCAGTTCTTC. Encoded protein: CSVGPTEGEQFF.

The CDR3 DNA reads as TGTGCCAGCAGCTTAATCCGGACAGGGGACTACGAGCAGTACTTC. Amino acids: CASSLIRTGDYEQYF. The chain couples TRBV11-2 to TRBJ2-7; TRBD1 matches at 9 bases. The CDR3 consists of 15 residues. V was pared by 2 bases and J by 3 bases, with 5 bases of the junction left unmatched. Germline V gene sequence: CDR1 SGHAT, CDR2 FQNNGV.

The rearrangement uses TRBV6-6 and TRBJ1-4; 7 bases match TRBD1. Trimming took 2 bases from V and 8 from J; bases not matched to a gene: 8. The CDR3 covers 15 residues. The germline CDR1 and CDR2 sequences are MNHNY and SVGAGI (reference sequence). The chain's CDR3 is CASSYPTGVGEKLFF. CDR3 nucleotide sequence: TGTGCCAGCAGTTACCCTACAGGGGTGGGGGAAAAACTGTTTTTT.

The CDR3 DNA follows: TGCGCCAGCAGCCTAGGGACTAGCGGGGACCTCAGCACAGATACGCAGTATTTT. Translation: CASSLGTSGDLSTDTQYF. The genes are TRBV5-1 and TRBJ2-3, with TRBD2 identical over 13 bases. This CDR3 has 18 amino acids. Trimming cost V 4 bases and J 0 bases; bases outside gene matches: 8. Germline V gene lookup returns CDR1 SGHRS and CDR2 YFSETQ.

CDR3 in DNA: TGTGCCCCCAACGGGTTTGGCTACGAGCAGTACTTC. It codes for CAPNGFGYEQYF. The V call is TRBV19, the J call TRBJ2-7; D not certain. Looked up from germline, CDR1 is LNHDA and CDR2 is SQIVND (reference sequence). The CDR3 sequence is 12 residues long. V shed 11 bases and J shed 3 bases, with 14 bases lying between them.

This clone has just a few counts. The rearrangement links TRBV19 to TRBJ1-1, with D possibly TRBD1 on 5 matching bases. The CDR3 length is 12 residues. Trimming stripped 6 bases from V and 4 bases from J, with 9 bases between. Germline assignment: CDR1 LNHDA and CDR2 SQIVND (reference sequence). The CDR3 protein is CASRPGGTEAFF. The CDR3 bases are TGTGCCAGTAGGCCCGGGGGCACTGAAGCTTTCTTT.

The J gene is TRBJ2-1, the V gene TRBV6-4; D uncertain. Germline CDR1 and CDR2: MRHNA and SNTAGT. Trimming removed 8 bases from V and 2 bases from J, with 13 bases in between. The CDR3 has 14 residues. CDR3 amino acids: CASVTNAAYNEQFF. Here the CDR3 DNA reads TGTGCCAGCGTCACTAACGCTGCCTACAATGAGCAGTTCTTC.

The V and J genes are TRBV20-1 and TRBJ2-5, with a weak D call TRBD2 (6 bases). Between the trimmed V and J ends, which lost 3 bases and 0 bases, there was a span of 8 bases. CDR1 DFQATT and CDR2 SNEGSKA come from the germline V gene (reference sequence). The CDR3 loop spans 13 amino acids. CDR3 nucleotide sequence: TGCAGTGCTAGTGGCGGGAACCAAGAGACCCAGTACTTC. Translated: CSASGGNQETQYF.